Below, 17 T cell receptor beta chains from the same sample are listed, as sequenced in a study of T cells after yellow fever vaccination. TCRdb reprocessed the 5' RACE reads with MiXCR, giving one entry per CDR3 protein. The data show 250,000 to 350,000 distinct CDR3 sequences, with around 6.8% seen just once and 15% to 20% held by the top ten. The sequenced sample was PBMCs, obtained roughly seven weeks after the first yellow fever vaccination. Receptors originate from a man aged 18 to 29 who received the YFV17D yellow fever vaccine.

This clonotype has just a few counts. The V call is TRBV6-5, the J call TRBJ2-2, with D hard to call. This CDR3 is built from 16 residues. Germline CDR1 MNHEY, CDR2 SVGAGI. Trimming took 2 bases from V and 4 from J, leaving 14 bases between them. The CDR3 region has the DNA TGTGCCAGCAGTTACGGGTACCTGGGGTCCACCGGGGAGCTGTTTTTT. Its translation: CASSYGYLGSTGELFF.

This clonotype was observed a handful of times. The gene calls are TRBV5-5 and TRBJ1-1; no firm D call. Deletions cut 5 bases from V and 4 bases from J, with 15 bases between. In germline, CDR1 is SGHKS, CDR2 YYEKEE (reference sequence). The CDR3 is 14 residues long. As DNA, the CDR3 is TGTGCCAGCAGGCCCCTGGGCAGTGTCACTGAAGCTTTCTTT. Translated, it gives CASRPLGSVTEAFF.

The chain couples TRBV25-1 to TRBJ1-1; TRBD1 might be the D (6 bases). CDR3 length: 14 amino acids. V was trimmed by 0 bases and J by 9 bases, leaving 14 bases between them. In germline, CDR1 is MGHDK, CDR2 SYGVNS. The CDR3 bases are TGTGCCAGCAGTGAATATCTTAGCGGACAGCAAGCTTTCTTT. Translated, it gives CASSEYLSGQQAFF.

This clonotype was observed a few times. The chain links TRBV28 to TRBJ1-1, with D possibly TRBD1 on 6 matching bases. The CDR3 is 14 amino acids. Germline-derived CDR1 and CDR2 are MDHEN and SYDVKM. The V gene lost 5 bases and the J gene lost 0 bases, with 10 bases spanning the gap. CDR3 DNA sequence: TGTGCCAGCAGTGGACAGCCCTTGAACACTGAAGCTTTCTTT. Translating gives CASSGQPLNTEAFF. Complete variable domain (other parts from reference TRBV28 and TRBJ1-1): DVKVTQSSRYLVKRTGEKVFLECVQDMDHENMFWYRQDPGLGLRLIYFSYDVKMKEKGDIPEGYSVSREKKERFSLILESASTNQTSMYLCASSGQPLNTEAFFGQGTRLTVV.

There are a few counts of this clonotype. J is TRBJ1-5 and V is TRBV7-6, with 8 bases fitting TRBD1. Germline values: CDR1 SGHVS, CDR2 FNYEAQ. This CDR3 contains 16 residues. The J segment lost 2 bases and the V segment lost 5 bases, leaving 8 bases of the junction unmatched. The CDR3 loop is CASSPRTGRGNQPQHF. The CDR3 coding sequence is TGTGCCAGCAGCCCTCGGACAGGGAGGGGCAATCAGCCCCAGCATTTT.

The rearrangement links TRBV5-1 to TRBJ2-7; D is unresolved. Germline lookup yields CDR1 SGHRS and CDR2 YFSETQ. V was pared by 0 bases and J by 3 bases, with 7 bases between. This CDR3 spans 13 amino acids. The DNA for the CDR3 is TGCGCCAGCAGCTTGGAGCCAGACTACGAGCAGTACGTC. As protein: CASSLEPDYEQYV.

This clonotype was seen a handful of times. The J gene is TRBJ2-5, the V gene TRBV20-1; D gene ambiguous. Germline V gene data show CDR1 as DFQATT and CDR2 as SNEGSKA (reference sequence). The CDR3 is 14 amino acids. Trimming left V 3 bases short and J 5 bases short, with 16 bases between. DNA of the CDR3: TGCAGTGCTAGTTTCGCCCCTGGTGGGGAGACCCAGTACTTC. It specifies CSASFAPGGETQYF.

This CDR3 reads CASSSWSGTYEQYV. As DNA, the CDR3 is TGTGCCAGCAGCTCCTGGTCTGGGACCTACGAGCAGTACGTC. The rearrangement links TRBV7-8 to TRBJ2-7; no clear D. The V gene's germline CDR1 is SGHVS and CDR2 FQNEAQ. The CDR3 is 14 residues long. V was trimmed by 4 bases and J by 2 bases, leaving 12 bases between them.

This clonotype was seen more than once but under ten times. The chain employs TRBV28 and TRBJ2-2; perhaps TRBD2 as D (5 bases). The germline V gene has CDR1 MDHEN and CDR2 SYDVKM. The germline V and J ends were trimmed by 6 bases and 3 bases, with 11 bases remaining between them. This CDR3 has 14 residues. The CDR3, as DNA: TGTGCCAGCAGGGAAGGGAGAGACACCGGGGAGCTGTTTTTT. Its protein is CASREGRDTGELFF.

This clonotype came up many times. This chain uses TRBV4-2 with TRBJ2-1, with 9 nucleotides matching TRBD2. V was pared by 5 bases and J by 4 bases, with 15 bases of the junction left unmatched. Germline V gene lookup returns CDR1 LGHNA and CDR2 YNFKEQ. The CDR3 covers 18 residues. The chain's CDR3 is CASSKRGEGRGGYNEQFF. CDR3 DNA sequence: TGTGCCAGCAGCAAGAGGGGGGAGGGGCGGGGGGGTTACAATGAGCAGTTCTTC.

This clonotype has ten or more counts. This rearrangement joins TRBV4-3 to TRBJ2-7; D uncertain. The CDR3 length is 17 residues. Germline CDR1 reads LGHNA; CDR2 reads YSLEER. Trimming left V 0 bases short and J 2 bases short, with 17 bases between. The CDR3 DNA reads TGCGCCAGCAGCCAAGAGCCCAGCGCCCCCCAAGCCTACGAGCAGTACTTC. It yields the protein CASSQEPSAPQAYEQYF.

This clonotype was recorded a few times. The chain carries TRBV6-5 and TRBJ1-2; maybe TRBD1 (5 bases). The length of the CDR3 is 13 residues. Germline V gene sequence: CDR1 MNHEY, CDR2 SVGAGI. The V end was cut by 2 bases, the J end by 8 bases, with 12 bases between. The CDR3 loop reads CASSYMTAKGYTF. For the CDR3, the DNA is TGTGCCAGCAGTTACATGACAGCAAAAGGCTACACCTTC.

The chain employs TRBV2 and TRBJ2-7; D may be TRBD1 (5 bases). The germline V gene encodes CDR1 SNHLY and CDR2 FYNNEI. The CDR3 runs 14 residues. Trimming removed 3 bases at V and 4 bases at J, with 13 bases between. CDR3 in amino acids: CASSDRERTYEQYV. The CDR3 coding sequence is TGTGCCAGCAGTGACAGGGAAAGGACGTACGAGCAGTACGTC.

This chain uses TRBV7-2 with TRBJ2-5; 7 bases are a match to TRBD2. Trimming took 6 bases from V and 4 from J; bases not matched to a gene: 8. Germline assignment: CDR1 SGHTA and CDR2 FQGNSA. There are 14 residues in the CDR3. Written as DNA, the CDR3 is TGTGCCAGCAGTGCGGGGCGGGGGAGAGAGACCCAGTACTTC. Translated, it gives CASSAGRGRETQYF.

In its sample, this clonotype was seen many times. J is TRBJ2-5 and V is TRBV5-1, with TRBD1 matching over 9 bases. There are 16 residues in the CDR3. V lost 0 bases to trimming and J lost 5 bases; unmatched junction nucleotides: 8. CDR1 SGHRS and CDR2 YFSETQ come from the germline V gene. CDR3 bases: TGCGCCAGCAGCTTGGGACCAGCCGGGACAGGGGAGACCCAGTACTTC. Its translation is CASSLGPAGTGETQYF.

This clonotype was counted many times. The chain employs TRBV5-1 and TRBJ2-4; the match to TRBD1 covers 9 bases. V lost 5 bases and J lost 6; bases outside the gene matches: 6. Germline CDR1 reads SGHRS; CDR2 reads YFSETQ. This CDR3 has 14 residues. The CDR3 sequence is CASSSPGQGNIQYF. The CDR3 bases are TGCGCCAGCAGTTCACCGGGACAGGGAAACATTCAGTACTTC. Filled out from reference TRBV5-1 and TRBJ2-4, the complete variable domain reads KAGVTQTPRYLIKTRGQQVTLSCSPISGHRSVSWYQQTPGQGLQFLFEYFSETQRNKGNFPGRFSGRQFSNSRSEMNVSTLELGDSALYLCASSSPGQGNIQYFGAGTRLSVL.

The table lists this clonotype with a few counts. This chain links TRBV27 with TRBJ2-1, with 7 bases fitting TRBD1. Germline loops: CDR1 MNHEY, CDR2 SMNVEV (reference sequence). CDR3 size: 16 residues. V shed 3 bases, J shed 2 bases, and the junction held 7 bases outside the gene matches. This CDR3 reads CASSFSTGTTYNEQFF. The CDR3 coding sequence is TGTGCCAGCAGTTTCTCGACAGGGACCACCTACAATGAGCAGTTCTTC.